This T cell receptor (beta chain) was identified during a study of beta chain features in type 1 diabetes. The entirety of the isolated RNA underwent reverse transcription, so expressed TCRB transcripts were sequenced. Repertoires were generated with immunoSEQ multiplex PCR, while TCRdb's copy carries only in-frame clones and drops some. The sample lists 240,000 or so clones; around 68% were seen once. Per germline, CDR1 SGHDT and CDR2 YYEEEE. This CDR3 has 14 residues. V dropped 0 bases and J dropped 7; count of bases not matched to a gene: 4. The sample taken for sequencing was naive CD4+ T cells from blood. The sequence was collected from a man between 25 and 39 years old in good health. The chain recombines TRBV5-6 with TRBJ2-4; the match to TRBD2 covers 7 bases. CDR3 in amino acids: CASSLGTRRNIQYF. For the CDR3, the DNA is TGTGCCAGCAGCTTGGGGACTAGGAGGAACATTCAGTACTTC. The whole variable domain, filled in from reference TRBV5-6 and TRBJ2-4, reads DAGVTQSPTHLIKTRGQQVTLRCSPKSGHDTVSWYQQALGQGPQFIFQYYEEEERQRGNFPDRFSGHQFPNYSSELNVNALLLGDSALYLCASSLGTRRNIQYFGAGTRLSVL.